The rows below give T cell receptor beta chains drawn from one sample of a study of control samples from healthy donors and cancer patients. Some clones are missing from TCRdb's copy, which holds only in-frame ones; the method was immunoSEQ multiplex PCR. The top ten hold roughly 1.5% of the sample, which has roughly 86,000 clones, 93% seen once. Specimen: blood. Source of these receptors: a woman aged 25 to 39 in good health. CDR3s include the opening cysteine and the closing phenylalanine or tryptophan. A D gene is named only where the DNA matches it firmly. The size field is filled for only some rows; it gives once, few, many or a size class.

CDR3 DNA: TGTGCCAGCAGCCAAGCTAACGCTGAGCAGTTCTTC
CDR3 protein: CASSQANAEQFF
clone size: NA
V gene: TRBV3-1/TRBV3-2
J gene: TRBJ2-1
D gene: NA

CDR3 DNA: TGTGCCAGCTCACCGACAGATAGCAATCAGCCCCAGCATTTT
CDR3 protein: CASSPTDSNQPQHF
clone size: NA
V gene: TRBV18
J gene: TRBJ1-5
D gene: NA

CDR3 DNA: TGCGCCAGCAGCTTGCAGGGAGGGAATGAGCAGTTCTTC
CDR3 protein: CASSLQGGNEQFF
clone size: NA
V gene: TRBV5-1
J gene: TRBJ2-1
D gene: TRBD2

CDR3 DNA: TGTGCCAGCATTTCGGGACAGGGGGCTCGTGGCTACACCTTC
CDR3 protein: CASISGQGARGYTF
clone size: NA
V gene: TRBV28
J gene: TRBJ1-2
D gene: TRBD1

CDR3 DNA: TGTGCCAGCAGCCCCGGAAGGGACACTGAAGCTTTCTTT
CDR3 protein: CASSPGRDTEAFF
clone size: NA
V gene: TRBV11-2
J gene: TRBJ1-1
D gene: NA

CDR3 DNA: TGTGCCAGCAGGGGGACAGCCCTGAACACTGAAGCTTTCTTT
CDR3 protein: CASRGTALNTEAFF
clone size: NA
V gene: TRBV27
J gene: TRBJ1-1
D gene: TRBD1

CDR3 DNA: TGTGCCAGCATTGACGCGGGAAGGACTGAAGCTTTCTTT
CDR3 protein: CASIDAGRTEAFF
clone size: NA
V gene: TRBV27
J gene: TRBJ1-1
D gene: NA

CDR3 DNA: TGTGCCAGCAGCCGGCCGGGGGTGGGGTTCTACGAGCAGTACTTC
CDR3 protein: CASSRPGVGFYEQYF
clone size: once
V gene: TRBV6-5
J gene: TRBJ2-7
D gene: NA

CDR3 DNA: TGTGCCAGCAGCCGCCCGGGGAGCGGGACCAATGAGCAGTTCTTC
CDR3 protein: CASSRPGSGTNEQFF
clone size: NA
V gene: TRBV28
J gene: TRBJ2-1
D gene: TRBD2

CDR3 DNA: TGTGCCAGCAGCGTAGAGGTATTTTTAGATACGCAGTATTTT
CDR3 protein: CASSVEVFLDTQYF
clone size: NA
V gene: TRBV9
J gene: TRBJ2-3
D gene: NA

CDR3 DNA: TGTGCCAGCAGTGGGATCGGGACAGGGGGTAAGGACGAGCAGTACTTC
CDR3 protein: CASSGIGTGGKDEQYF
clone size: NA
V gene: TRBV2
J gene: TRBJ2-7
D gene: TRBD1

CDR3 DNA: TGTGCCAGCAGTTCCCGGACAGGGAGGTATGGCTACACCTTC
CDR3 protein: CASSSRTGRYGYTF
clone size: NA
V gene: TRBV6-5
J gene: TRBJ1-2
D gene: TRBD1

CDR3 DNA: TGCAGCGTTGAAAGTCCGGGACAGGGGCACACTGAAGCTTTCTTT
CDR3 protein: CSVESPGQGHTEAFF
clone size: NA
V gene: TRBV29-1
J gene: TRBJ1-1
D gene: TRBD1

CDR3 DNA: TGTGCCAGCAGGCCCTCTGTGGATTCCTACGAGCAGTACTTC
CDR3 protein: CASRPSVDSYEQYF
clone size: NA
V gene: TRBV6-6
J gene: TRBJ2-7
D gene: NA

CDR3 DNA: TGTGCCAGCAGCTTAGGGGGGTTAGAGACCCAGTACTTC
CDR3 protein: CASSLGGLETQYF
clone size: NA
V gene: TRBV7-9
J gene: TRBJ2-5
D gene: NA

CDR3 DNA: TGTGCCAGCAGCCCGGGACTGTTCCAAGAGACCCAGTACTTC
CDR3 protein: CASSPGLFQETQYF
clone size: NA
V gene: TRBV5-5
J gene: TRBJ2-5
D gene: NA

CDR3 DNA: TGCGCCAGCAGCGCGACAGGGGGGGATGATGAAAAACTGTTTTTT
CDR3 protein: CASSATGGDDEKLFF
clone size: NA
V gene: TRBV5-1
J gene: TRBJ1-4
D gene: TRBD1

CDR3 DNA: TGCAGCGTCGTACGTGGGGGGGCCGGCGGGGAGCTGTTTTTT
CDR3 protein: CSVVRGGAGGELFF
clone size: NA
V gene: TRBV29-1
J gene: TRBJ2-2
D gene: NA

CDR3 DNA: TGCAGCGTTACGGGTGTCTCTGGAAACACCATATATTTT
CDR3 protein: CSVTGVSGNTIYF
clone size: once
V gene: TRBV29-1
J gene: TRBJ1-3
D gene: NA

CDR3 DNA: TGTGCCAGCAGCCAGGATCGTTTGAGCAATCAGCCCCAGCATTTT
CDR3 protein: CASSQDRLSNQPQHF
clone size: NA
V gene: TRBV2
J gene: TRBJ1-5
D gene: NA

CDR3 DNA: TGTGCCAGCAGCTTAGGACTAGCGGGACTCTACAATGAGCAGTTCTTC
CDR3 protein: CASSLGLAGLYNEQFF
clone size: NA
V gene: TRBV7-3
J gene: TRBJ2-1
D gene: TRBD2

CDR3 DNA: TGTGCCAGCACCTGGACAGGGCAGTCACCCCTCCACTTT
CDR3 protein: CASTWTGQSPLHF
clone size: NA
V gene: TRBV12-3/TRBV12-4
J gene: TRBJ1-6
D gene: TRBD1